This T cell receptor (beta chain) came from a study of Ad26.COV2.S vaccination and SARS-CoV-2 variants. Background on the study: Donor was assigned to the Ad26.COV2.S arm of trial COV1001. Ad26.COV2.S, an intramuscular injection, was given once or twice 56 days apart.

Assay: immunoSEQ multiplex PCR; the TCRdb copy retains only in-frame clones and omits some. The sample records about 680,000 clones, 70% to 90% being singletons. Whole-study findings and limits: Total T cell responses may have been underestimated by the TCR breadth and depth analyses. For non-spike TCRs, breadth in vaccine recipients resembled that in placebo recipients.

Notes on this clone: Its specificity is unknown.

The CDR3 is 14 amino acids. The V end was cut by 4 bases, the J end by 6 bases, with 15 bases between. Germline loops: CDR1 LGHDT, CDR2 YNNKEL (reference sequence). The treatment was: around 19 received Ad26.COV2.S at low or high dose, single or two shots; 5 received placebo; per-sample allocation not given. Material that was analyzed had been drawn on day 63 after the first vaccine or placebo injection. Source: peripheral blood, taken in a trial of Ad26.COV2.S vaccine versus placebo. The clonotype was recovered from a person between 18 and 59 years old who received the Ad26.COV2.S COVID-19 vaccine or a placebo. The chain recombines TRBV3-1 (or the pseudogene TRBV3-2) with TRBJ2-5; either TRBD1 or TRBD2 may supply D (6 bases each). DNA for the CDR3: TGTGCCAGCAGCCGGGGGGCTCGGGAAAAGACCCAGTACTTC. It codes for CASSRGAREKTQYF.